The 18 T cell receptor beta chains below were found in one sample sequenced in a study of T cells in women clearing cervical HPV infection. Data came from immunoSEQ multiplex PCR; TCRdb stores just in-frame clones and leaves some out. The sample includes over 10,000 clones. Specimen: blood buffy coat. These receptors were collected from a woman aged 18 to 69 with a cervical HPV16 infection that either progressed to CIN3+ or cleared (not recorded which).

Partial CDR3 DNA: TGTGCCAGTAGTCGGGCAGGGTCCTCCTACGAG. It codes for CASSRAGSSYE. The CDR3 in full is CASSRAGSSYEQYF. The rearrangement uses TRBV19 and TRBJ2-7, with a tentative D call TRBD1 (5 bases). The read stops 3 residues short of the end of the CDR3; the missing end is completed from the germline J gene. CDR1 LNHDA and CDR2 SQIVND come from the germline V gene (reference sequence). Trimming took off 5 bases at V and 0 bases at J, with 11 bases between the two ends. The CDR3 sequence is 14 residues long.

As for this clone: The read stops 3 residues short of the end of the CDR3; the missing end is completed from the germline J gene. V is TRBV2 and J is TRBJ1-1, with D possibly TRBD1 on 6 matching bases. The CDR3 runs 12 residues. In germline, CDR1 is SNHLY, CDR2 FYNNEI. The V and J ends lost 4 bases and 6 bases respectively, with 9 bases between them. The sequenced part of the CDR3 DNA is TGTGCCAGCAGTGCACAGGGCTCTGAA. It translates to CASSAQGSE. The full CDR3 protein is CASSAQGSEAFF.

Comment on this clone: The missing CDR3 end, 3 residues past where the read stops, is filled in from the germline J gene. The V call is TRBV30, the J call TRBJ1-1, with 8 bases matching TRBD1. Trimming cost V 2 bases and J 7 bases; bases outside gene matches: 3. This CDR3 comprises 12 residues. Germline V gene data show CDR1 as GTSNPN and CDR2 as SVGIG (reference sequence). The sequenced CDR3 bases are TGTGCCTGGAGTAGGACAGGGAATGAA. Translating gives CAWSRTGNE. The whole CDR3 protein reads CAWSRTGNEAFF.

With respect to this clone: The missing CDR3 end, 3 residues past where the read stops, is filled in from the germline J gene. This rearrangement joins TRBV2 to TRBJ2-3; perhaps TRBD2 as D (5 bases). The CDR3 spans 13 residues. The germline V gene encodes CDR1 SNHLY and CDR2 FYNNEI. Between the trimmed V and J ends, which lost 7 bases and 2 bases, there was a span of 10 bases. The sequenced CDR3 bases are TGTGCCAGCAAGCTCGGGGTCACAGATACG. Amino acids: CASKLGVTDT. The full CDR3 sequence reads CASKLGVTDTQYF.

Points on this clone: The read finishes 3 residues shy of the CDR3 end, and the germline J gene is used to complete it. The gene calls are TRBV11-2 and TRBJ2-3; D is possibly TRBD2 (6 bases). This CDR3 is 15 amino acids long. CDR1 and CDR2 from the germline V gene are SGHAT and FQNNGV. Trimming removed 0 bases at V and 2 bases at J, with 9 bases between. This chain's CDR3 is CASSLDGLLTDTQYF. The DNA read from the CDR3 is TGTGCCAGCAGCTTAGATGGACTACTCACAGATACG.

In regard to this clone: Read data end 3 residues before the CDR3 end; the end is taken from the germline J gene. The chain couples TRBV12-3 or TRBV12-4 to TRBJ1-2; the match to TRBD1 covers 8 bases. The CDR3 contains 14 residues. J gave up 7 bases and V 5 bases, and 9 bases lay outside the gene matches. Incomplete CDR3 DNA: TGTGCCAGCAGTGTTGACAGGGGCCCTTCTGGC. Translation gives CASSVDRGPSG. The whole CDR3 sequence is CASSVDRGPSGYTF.

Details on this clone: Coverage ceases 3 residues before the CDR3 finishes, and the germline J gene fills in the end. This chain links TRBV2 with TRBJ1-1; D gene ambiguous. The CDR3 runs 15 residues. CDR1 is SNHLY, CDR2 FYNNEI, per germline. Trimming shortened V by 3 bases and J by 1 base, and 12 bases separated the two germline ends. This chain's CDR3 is CASSEAAGANTEAFF. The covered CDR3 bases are TGTGCCAGCAGTGAGGCGGCGGGCGCGAACACTGAA. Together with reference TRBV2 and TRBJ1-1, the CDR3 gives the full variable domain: EPEVTQTPSHQVTQMGQEVILRCVPISNHLYFYWYRQILGQKVEFLVSFYNNEISEKSEIFDDQFSVERPDGSNFTLKIRSTKLEDSAMYFCASSEAAGANTEAFFGQGTRLTVV.

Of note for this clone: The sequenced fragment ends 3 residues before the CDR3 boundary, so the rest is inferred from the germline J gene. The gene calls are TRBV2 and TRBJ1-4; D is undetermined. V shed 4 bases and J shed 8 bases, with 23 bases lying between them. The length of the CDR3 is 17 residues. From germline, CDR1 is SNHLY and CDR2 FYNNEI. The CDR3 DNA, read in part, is TGTGCCAGCAGTGCGGCCAGGAGCCCCCGCGGGGTCGAAAAA. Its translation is CASSAARSPRGVEK. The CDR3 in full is CASSAARSPRGVEKLFF.

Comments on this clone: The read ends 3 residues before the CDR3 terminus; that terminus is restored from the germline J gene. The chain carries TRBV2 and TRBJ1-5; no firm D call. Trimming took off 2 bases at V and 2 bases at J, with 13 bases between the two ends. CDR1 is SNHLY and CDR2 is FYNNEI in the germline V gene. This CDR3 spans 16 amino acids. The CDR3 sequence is CASSERYWQGNQPQHF. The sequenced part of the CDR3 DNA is TGTGCCAGCAGTGAAAGGTATTGGCAGGGCAATCAGCCC.

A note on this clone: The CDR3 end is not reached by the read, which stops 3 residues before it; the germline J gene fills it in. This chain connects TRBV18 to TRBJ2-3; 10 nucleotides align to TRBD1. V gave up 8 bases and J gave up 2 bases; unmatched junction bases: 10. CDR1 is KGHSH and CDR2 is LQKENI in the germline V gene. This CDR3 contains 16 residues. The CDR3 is CASRRGQGGPTDTQYF. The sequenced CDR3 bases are TGTGCCAGCCGTAGAGGACAGGGGGGTCCCACAGATACG.

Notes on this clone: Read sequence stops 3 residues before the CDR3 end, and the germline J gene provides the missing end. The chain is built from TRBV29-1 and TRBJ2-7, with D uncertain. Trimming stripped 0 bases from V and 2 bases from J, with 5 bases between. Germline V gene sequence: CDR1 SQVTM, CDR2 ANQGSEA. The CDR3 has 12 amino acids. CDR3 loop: CSVEDLAYEQYF. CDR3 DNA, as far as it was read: TGCAGCGTTGAAGATCTAGCCTACGAG.

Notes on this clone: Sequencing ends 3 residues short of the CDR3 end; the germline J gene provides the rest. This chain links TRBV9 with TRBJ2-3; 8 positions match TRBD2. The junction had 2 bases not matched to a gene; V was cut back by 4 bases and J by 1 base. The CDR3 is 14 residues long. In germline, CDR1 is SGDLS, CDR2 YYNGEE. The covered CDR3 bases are TGTGCCAGCAGCAGTAGCGGGGGCACAGATACG. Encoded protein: CASSSSGGTDT. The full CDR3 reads CASSSSGGTDTQYF.

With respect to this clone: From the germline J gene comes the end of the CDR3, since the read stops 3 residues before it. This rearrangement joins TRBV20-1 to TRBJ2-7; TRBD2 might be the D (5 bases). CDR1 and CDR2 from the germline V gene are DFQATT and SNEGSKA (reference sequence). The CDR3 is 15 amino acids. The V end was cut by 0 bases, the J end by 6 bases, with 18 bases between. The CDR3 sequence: CSARDKEGLRGEQYF. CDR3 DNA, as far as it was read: TGCAGTGCTAGAGATAAAGAGGGCCTCCGGGGCGAG.

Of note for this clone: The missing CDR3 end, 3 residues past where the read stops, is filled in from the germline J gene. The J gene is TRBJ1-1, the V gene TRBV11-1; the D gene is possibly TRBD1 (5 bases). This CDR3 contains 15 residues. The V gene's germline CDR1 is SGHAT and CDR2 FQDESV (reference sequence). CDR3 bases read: TGTGCCAGCAGCTTAACTGCGGGGCTCCGTTATGAG. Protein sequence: CASSLTAGLRYE. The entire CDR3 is CASSLTAGLRYEAFF. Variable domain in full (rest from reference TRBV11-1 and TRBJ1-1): EAEVAQSPRYKITEKSQAVAFWCDPISGHATLYWYRQILGQGPELLVQFQDESVVDDSQLPKDRFSAERLKGVDSTLKIQPAELGDSAMYLCASSLTAGLRYEAFFGQGTRLTVV.

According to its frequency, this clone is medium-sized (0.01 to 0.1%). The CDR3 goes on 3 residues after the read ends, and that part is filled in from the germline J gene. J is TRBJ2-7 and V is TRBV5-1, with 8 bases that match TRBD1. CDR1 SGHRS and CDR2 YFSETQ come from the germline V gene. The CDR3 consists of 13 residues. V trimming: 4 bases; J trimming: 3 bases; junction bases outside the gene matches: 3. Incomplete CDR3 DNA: TGCGCCAGCAGCAGGGGACAGGACTACGAG. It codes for CASSRGQDYE. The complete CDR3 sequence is CASSRGQDYEQYF.

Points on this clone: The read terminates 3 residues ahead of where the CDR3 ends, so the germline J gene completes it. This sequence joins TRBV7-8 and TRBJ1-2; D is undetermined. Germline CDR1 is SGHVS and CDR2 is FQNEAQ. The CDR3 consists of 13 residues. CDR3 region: CASSPRESGGYTF. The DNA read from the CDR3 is TGTGCCAGCAGCCCCCGGGAATCGGGGGGC. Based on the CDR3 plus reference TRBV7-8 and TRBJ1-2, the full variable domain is GAGVSQSPRYKVAKRGQDVALRCDPISGHVSLFWYQQALGQGPEFLTYFQNEAQLDKSGLPSDRFFAERPEGSVSTLKIQRTQQEDSAVYLCASSPRESGGYTFGSGTRLTVV.

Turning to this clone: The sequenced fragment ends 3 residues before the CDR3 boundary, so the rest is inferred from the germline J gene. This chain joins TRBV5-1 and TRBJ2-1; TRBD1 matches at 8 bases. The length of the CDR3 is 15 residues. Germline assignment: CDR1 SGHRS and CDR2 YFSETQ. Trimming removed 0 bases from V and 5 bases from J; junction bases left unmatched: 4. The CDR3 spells CASSLVQGANNEQFF. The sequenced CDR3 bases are TGCGCCAGCAGCTTGGTGCAGGGGGCGAACAATGAG.

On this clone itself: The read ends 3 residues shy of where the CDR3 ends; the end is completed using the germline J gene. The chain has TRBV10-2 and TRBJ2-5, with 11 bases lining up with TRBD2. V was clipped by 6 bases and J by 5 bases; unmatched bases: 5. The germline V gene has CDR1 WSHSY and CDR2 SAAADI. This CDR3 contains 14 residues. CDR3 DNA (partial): TGCGCCAGCAGCCTTAGCGGGGGGGAGGAGACC. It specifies CASSLSGGEET. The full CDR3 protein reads CASSLSGGEETQYF.